The next 30 T cell receptor beta chains were all read from a single sample in a study of CD8 T cells in ankylosing spondylitis. Broader study findings: Characteristic of ankylosing spondylitis blood, it appeared, was a TCR beta motif comprising about eight highly homologous variants.

Their recognized antigens are unknown. TCRdb redid the calling of the 5' RACE reads with MiXCR, one entry per CDR3 protein. Here the sample spans around 490,000 distinct CDR3 sequences, about 5.2% being singletons. Material: blood, either unsorted or a sorted T cell fraction (not recorded which). Receptors were obtained from a male donor with ankylosing spondylitis.

This clonotype was seen repeatedly, ten times or more. The chain carries TRBV7-3 and TRBJ2-1; D not resolved. V lost 2 bases and J 10 bases, leaving 9 bases between the germline ends. This CDR3 has 12 residues. Germline assignment: CDR1 SGHTA and CDR2 FQGTGA. In nucleotides, the CDR3 is TGTGCCAGCAGCTTAGACAACCAGGAGCAGTTCTTC. It specifies CASSLDNQEQFF.

This clonotype appeared a few times. The chain employs TRBV5-1 and TRBJ2-5; D gene uncertain. Trimming cost V 4 bases and J 0 bases, with 4 bases left between them. The CDR3 spans 12 residues. Germline V lookup: CDR1 SGHRS, CDR2 YFSETQ. The CDR3 region is CASSVNQETQYF. Here the CDR3 DNA reads TGCGCCAGCAGCGTCAACCAAGAGACCCAGTACTTC. Using reference TRBV5-1 and TRBJ2-5 for the parts outside the CDR3, the full variable domain is KAGVTQTPRYLIKTRGQQVTLSCSPISGHRSVSWYQQTPGQGLQFLFEYFSETQRNKGNFPGRFSGRQFSNSRSEMNVSTLELGDSALYLCASSVNQETQYFGPGTRLLVL.

This clonotype was observed at least ten times. The chain carries TRBV27 and TRBJ1-6, with 8 bases that match TRBD1. CDR1 MNHEY and CDR2 SMNVEV come from the germline V gene (reference sequence). After removal of 1 base from V and 7 bases from J, the junction contained 6 bases not matched to a gene. CDR3 size: 16 residues. The CDR3 coding sequence is TGTGCCAGCAGTTTATATGGGACAGGAAGAAATTCACCCCTCCACTTT. Translating it yields CASSLYGTGRNSPLHF.

This clonotype has ten or more counts. The chain combines TRBV28 with TRBJ1-2; possibly TRBD1 for D (5 bases). This CDR3 is built from 14 residues. Germline V gene data show CDR1 as MDHEN and CDR2 as SYDVKM. V lost 1 base, J lost 7 bases, and 13 bases lay in between. CDR3 in DNA: TGTGCCAGCAGTTTATCCCAGGGAGTGAGTGGCTACACCTTC. Protein product: CASSLSQGVSGYTF.

This clonotype was observed many times. V is TRBV27 and J is TRBJ1-5, with TRBD1 matching over 7 bases. V shed 5 bases and J 6 bases; nucleotides not matched to a gene: 10. The CDR3 contains 15 residues. Germline V CDR1 and CDR2: MNHEY, SMNVEV (reference sequence). The CDR3 reads CASSSDRDITQPQHF. DNA of the CDR3: TGTGCCAGCAGTAGCGACAGGGATATCACTCAGCCCCAGCATTTT.

The chain has TRBV11-2 and TRBJ2-1; TRBD2 matches at 10 bases. Germline trimming cut 2 bases from V and 8 bases from J; bases unmatched to any gene: 9. Germline CDR1 SGHAT, CDR2 FQNNGV. CDR3 length: 16 residues. CDR3 nucleotide sequence: TGTGCCAGCAGCTTAATATCGGCTAGCGGGAGCTATGAGCAGTTCTTC. It is translated as CASSLISASGSYEQFF.

This clonotype was counted many times. The rearrangement joins TRBV28 to TRBJ1-2; D gene uncertain. Per the germline V gene, CDR1 is MDHEN and CDR2 is SYDVKM. The length of the CDR3 is 15 residues. Trimming cost V 4 bases and J 2 bases, with 14 bases left between them. The CDR3 region has the DNA TGTGCCAGCAGTTCCCCCCGGGAGGGCAACTATGGCTACACCTTC. It translates to CASSSPREGNYGYTF.

Ten or more counts support this clonotype. The V call is TRBV12-3 or TRBV12-4, the J call TRBJ2-7; possible D gene TRBD1, 6 bases. This CDR3 region has 15 residues. V lost 6 bases and J lost 2, with 17 bases in between. Here the CDR3 reads CASSTPGHGTYEQYF. The CDR3 DNA is TGTGCCAGCAGCACCCCGGGACACGGGACCTACGAGCAGTACTTC.

Ten or more counts support this clonotype. This chain uses TRBV12-3 or TRBV12-4 with TRBJ2-7; no reliable D call. The CDR3 extends over 14 amino acids. With 2 bases removed from V and 0 bases from J, the gap between germline ends came to 8 bases. Here the CDR3 reads CASSLRSISYEQYF. The CDR3 nucleotides are TGTGCCAGCAGTTTACGGTCCATCTCCTACGAGCAGTACTTC.

The rearrangement joins TRBV7-2 to TRBJ2-7; D might be TRBD1 (6 bases). Trimming removed 2 bases from V and 2 bases from J, with 13 bases in between. The CDR3 has 15 residues. CDR1 and CDR2 (germline): SGHTA, FQGNSA. CDR3 protein: CASSLSWDTTYEQYF. In DNA form, the CDR3 reads TGTGCCAGCAGCTTATCGTGGGACACGACCTACGAGCAGTACTTC.

This clonotype appeared a few times. The gene calls are TRBV20-1 and TRBJ2-7; the D is unclear. V shed 0 bases and J shed 3 bases, with 6 bases lying between them. In germline, CDR1 is DFQATT, CDR2 SNEGSKA (reference sequence). The CDR3 covers 12 residues. This CDR3 reads CSAREHNYEQYF. The CDR3 DNA sequence: TGCAGTGCTAGAGAACATAACTACGAGCAGTACTTC.

The chain employs TRBV18 and TRBJ2-7, with D perhaps matching TRBD1 or TRBD2 (5 bases each). V gave up 4 bases and J gave up 6 bases, with 10 bases separating them. Per germline, CDR1 KGHSH and CDR2 LQKENI. The CDR3 loop spans 12 amino acids. The DNA for the CDR3 is TGTGCCAGCTCACTCGGGGACCGCGAGCAGTACTTC. This translates into CASSLGDREQYF.

This clonotype was seen repeatedly, ten times or more. The chain combines TRBV10-3 with TRBJ1-2, with 9 bases that match TRBD1. Trimming took 11 bases from V and 6 from J; bases not matched to a gene: 10. The CDR3 covers 13 residues. CDR1 is ENHRY, CDR2 SYGVKD, per germline. CDR3 coding DNA: TGTGCCTCCCGGACAGGGGCGCTCGATGGCTACACCTTC. It encodes CASRTGALDGYTF.

This clonotype came up many times. The chain links TRBV6-1 to TRBJ2-4, with 9 bases aligning to TRBD1. After removal of 6 bases from V and 6 bases from J, the junction contained 6 bases not matched to a gene. CDR1 is MNHNS, CDR2 SASEGT, per germline. This CDR3 is built from 14 residues. CDR3 protein: CASRPTGGTNIQYF. In nucleotides, the CDR3 is TGTGCCAGCAGGCCTACAGGGGGCACAAACATTCAGTACTTC.

At least ten counts were recorded for this clonotype. This chain joins TRBV29-1 and TRBJ1-1; TRBD1 might be the D (5 bases). The germline V gene encodes CDR1 SQVTM and CDR2 ANQGSEA. The CDR3 totals 14 residues. V was cut by 6 bases and J by 0 bases, with 14 bases left in between. This CDR3 reads CSVGARLVNTEAFF. The DNA of the CDR3 is TGCAGCGTCGGGGCGCGTTTGGTGAACACTGAAGCTTTCTTT.

Concerning this clonotype: At one end the junction does not follow the germline gene, possibly because of a read error. The chain combines TRBV28 with TRBJ2-7; 9 nucleotides line up with TRBD1. Germline CDR1 is MDHEN and CDR2 is SYDVKM. This CDR3 has 14 amino acids. Here the CDR3 reads CASTRTGDSSEQYF. The CDR3 DNA reads as TGTGCCAGCACCCGGACAGGGGATTCCTCCGAGCAGTACTTC.

This clonotype showed up just a few times. V gene TRBV7-2 combines with J gene TRBJ2-1, with D maybe TRBD2 (6 bases). CDR3 size: 12 residues. The V end lost 3 bases, the J end lost 10 bases, and 10 bases lay between the germline ends. The germline V gene has CDR1 SGHTA and CDR2 FQGNSA. The CDR3 is CASSFGRDEQFF. The CDR3 DNA reads as TGTGCCAGCAGCTTCGGGCGGGACGAGCAGTTCTTC.

In this sample, this clonotype turned up many times. The chain links TRBV7-2 to TRBJ2-2, with 10 positions matching TRBD1. Germline V gene lookup returns CDR1 SGHTA and CDR2 FQGNSA. Trimming took 5 bases from V and 5 from J; bases not matched to a gene: 5. The CDR3 extends over 15 amino acids. The CDR3 reads CASSTDRGWTGELFF. DNA of the CDR3: TGTGCCAGCAGCACGGACAGGGGGTGGACCGGGGAGCTGTTTTTT.

The table lists this clonotype with a few counts. The junction and the germline gene differ at one end; a read error may be behind it. The rearrangement uses TRBV6-2 or TRBV6-3 and TRBJ2-5, with D maybe TRBD1 (5 bases). The germline V gene encodes CDR1 MNHEY and CDR2 SVGEGT. The CDR3 totals 13 residues. CDR3 sequence reads: CASRTSGQATQYF. The CDR3 DNA is TGTGCCAGCAGGACCTCTGGACAAGCGACCCAGTACTTC.

This clonotype was counted only a few times. The J gene is TRBJ2-1, the V gene TRBV5-1; TRBD1 might be the D (6 bases). Germline loops: CDR1 SGHRS, CDR2 YFSETQ. This CDR3 has 15 residues. Between the trimmed V and J ends, which lost 2 bases and 2 bases, there was a span of 11 bases. CDR3 region: CASSLQGPTYNEQFF. Written as DNA, the CDR3 is TGCGCCAGCAGCTTACAGGGACCGACCTACAATGAGCAGTTCTTC.

In this sample, this clonotype turned up many times. This rearrangement joins TRBV5-1 to TRBJ2-1; D is possibly TRBD1 (5 bases). The germline V gene has CDR1 SGHRS and CDR2 YFSETQ. This CDR3 comprises 16 residues. With 0 bases removed from V and 5 bases from J, the gap between germline ends came to 15 bases. The CDR3, as DNA: TGCGCCAGCAGCTTGGTAGGGGCAGGGTGGAACAATGAGCAGTTCTTC. Its translation: CASSLVGAGWNNEQFF.

At least ten counts were recorded for this clonotype. CDR3 DNA: TGCGCCAGCAGCCTCCGGACACGAGCCGGAGGTTATGGCTACACCTTC. Encoded protein: CASSLRTRAGGYGYTF. The gene calls are TRBV4-3 and TRBJ1-2; a weak D match, TRBD1 (5 bases). The CDR3 contains 16 residues. Germline V gives CDR1 LGHNA, CDR2 YSLEER. Trimming took off 4 bases at V and 5 bases at J, with 20 bases between the two ends.

The chain uses TRBV20-1 and TRBJ1-5; D uncertain. V was clipped by 8 bases and J by 0 bases, with 17 bases between them. CDR3 length: 15 residues. The V gene's germline CDR1 is DFQATT and CDR2 SNEGSKA (reference sequence). The chain's CDR3 is CSCTGRSYSNQPQHF. The CDR3 DNA is TGCAGTTGCACCGGGAGATCCTATAGCAATCAGCCCCAGCATTTT.

The chain is built from TRBV4-2 and TRBJ2-2; 9 bases are a match to TRBD2. V lost 0 bases and J lost 4; bases outside the gene matches: 3. CDR1 and CDR2 from the germline V gene are LGHNA and YNFKEQ. The length of the CDR3 is 16 residues. CDR3 DNA sequence: TGTGCCAGCAGCCAAGATGGGCGGGGGGGCACCGGGGAGCTGTTTTTT. Translating gives CASSQDGRGGTGELFF.

Details on this clonotype: This may arise from a read error, as a much more abundant clone is one base away. The chain joins TRBV7-8 to TRBJ2-1; 7 nucleotides match TRBD2. CDR1 SGHVS and CDR2 FQNEAQ come from the germline V gene. The CDR3 runs 17 residues. CDR3 bases: TGTACCAGCAGCTCCCGGGCGGGACTAAGCTCCTACAATGAGCAGTTCTTC. This sequence encodes CTSSSRAGLSSYNEQFF. Supplemented by reference TRBV7-8 and TRBJ2-1, the full variable domain reads GAGVSQSPRYKVAKRGQDVALRCDPISGHVSLFWYQQALGQGPEFLTYFQNEAQLDKSGLPSDRFFAERPEGSVSTLKIQRTQQEDSAVYLCTSSSRAGLSSYNEQFFGPGTRLTVL.

The table lists this clonotype with a few counts. The chain recombines TRBV29-1 with TRBJ2-7; D unclear. Trimming shortened V by 1 base and J by 2 bases, and 15 bases separated the two germline ends. The CDR3 runs 15 residues. Germline lookup yields CDR1 SQVTM and CDR2 ANQGSEA. CDR3 bases: TGCAGCGTTGAAGGTAGGGCTATCGACCCCTACGAGCAGTACTTC. It translates to CSVEGRAIDPYEQYF.

With regard to this clonotype: At one boundary the junction diverges from the germline segment, which might be a read error. The CDR3 DNA reads TGCTGTGCTAGAGTTGCAGGGGGCCAGTCCTACAATGAGCAGTTCTTC. Translating it yields CCARVAGGQSYNEQFF. The chain has TRBV20-1 and TRBJ2-1; 8 bases match TRBD1. This CDR3 comprises 16 residues. Germline V lookup: CDR1 DFQATT, CDR2 SNEGSKA (reference sequence).

This clonotype was seen many times. The rearrangement links TRBV20-1 to TRBJ1-5, with a possible D match to TRBD1 (6 bases). Germline lookup yields CDR1 DFQATT and CDR2 SNEGSKA (reference sequence). The CDR3 consists of 15 residues. V was cut by 3 bases and J by 2 bases, with 14 bases left in between. In nucleotides, the CDR3 is TGCAGTGCTAGCCGGGGGGCGGCGGGCAATCAGCCCCAGCATTTT. Its protein product is CSASRGAAGNQPQHF.

This clonotype was picked up many times. The gene calls are TRBV28 and TRBJ2-7; D perhaps matches TRBD1 (5 bases). V lost 1 base and J 4 bases, leaving 17 bases between the germline ends. Germline V CDR1 and CDR2: MDHEN, SYDVKM. The CDR3 is 16 residues long. CDR3 loop: CASSLYRQPVAYEQYF. The CDR3 region has the DNA TGTGCCAGCAGTTTATATCGACAGCCGGTGGCTTACGAGCAGTACTTC. Full variable domain (outside the CDR3, taken from reference TRBV28 and TRBJ2-7): DVKVTQSSRYLVKRTGEKVFLECVQDMDHENMFWYRQDPGLGLRLIYFSYDVKMKEKGDIPEGYSVSREKKERFSLILESASTNQTSMYLCASSLYRQPVAYEQYFGPGTRLTVT.

This clonotype was seen many times. The chain uses TRBV3-1 and TRBJ2-2; TRBD1 matches 8 bases. V shed 5 bases and J 6 bases; nucleotides not matched to a gene: 8. The CDR3 is 15 residues long. Germline V gives CDR1 LGHDT, CDR2 YNNKEL (reference sequence). CDR3 in DNA: TGTGCCAGCAGCACCCGACAGGGGAATGCCGGGGAGCTGTTTTTT. Translated: CASSTRQGNAGELFF.